These 11 T cell receptor beta chains share one sample of origin, sequenced in a study of T cell repertoires in cytomegalovirus infection. Via MiXCR, TCRdb re-called the reads, giving one row per CDR3 protein. The data contain 150,000 to 160,000 distinct CDR3 sequences, around 22% of them singletons. Material: PBMCs. The receptors derive from a human donor in good health (CMV status not recorded). Some clones in this sample may be carry-over from other donors' samples.

This clonotype was counted ten times or more. The genes are TRBV7-8 and TRBJ2-2; possibly TRBD1 or TRBD2 for D (6 bases each). The V and J ends lost 3 bases and 7 bases respectively, with 12 bases between them. This CDR3 has 14 amino acids. Germline V gene lookup returns CDR1 SGHVS and CDR2 FQNEAQ. CDR3 loop: CASSFRGRGGELFF. The CDR3 coding sequence is TGTGCCAGCAGCTTTCGGGGGCGGGGCGGGGAGCTGTTTTTT. The full variable domain, its missing parts supplied by reference TRBV7-8 and TRBJ2-2, is GAGVSQSPRYKVAKRGQDVALRCDPISGHVSLFWYQQALGQGPEFLTYFQNEAQLDKSGLPSDRFFAERPEGSVSTLKIQRTQQEDSAVYLCASSFRGRGGELFFGEGSRLTVL.

There are a few counts of this clonotype. The chain recombines TRBV4-1 with TRBJ2-3; TRBD2 matches at 8 bases. Germline V gives CDR1 MGHRA, CDR2 YSYEKL. The CDR3 length is 16 residues. V gave up 0 bases and J gave up 2 bases; unmatched junction bases: 4. CDR3: CASSQEAGLVTDTQYF. In DNA form, the CDR3 reads TGCGCCAGCAGCCAAGAGGCGGGACTAGTCACAGATACGCAGTATTTT.

The chain carries TRBV4-2 and TRBJ2-7, with TRBD2 matching 7 bases. This CDR3 has 16 residues. The V and J ends lost 2 bases and 9 bases, in that order; junction bases with no gene match: 16. In germline, CDR1 is LGHNA, CDR2 YNFKEQ. The chain's CDR3 is CASSQHAGTIGDGQYF. CDR3 DNA: TGTGCCAGCAGCCAACACGCAGGGACTATCGGCGACGGGCAGTACTTC.

In regard to this clonotype: Possible read error: a much larger clone is one base away. The chain joins TRBV28 to TRBJ2-3, with a possible D match to TRBD2 (6 bases). The V end lost 7 bases, the J end lost 0 bases, and 11 bases lay between the germline ends. The length of the CDR3 is 14 residues. Germline loops: CDR1 MDHEN, CDR2 SYDVKM. Written as DNA, the CDR3 is TGTGCCAGCATCCTAGCGCGAAGCACAGATACGCAGTATTTT. This translates into CASILARSTDTQYF.

The chain has TRBV5-6 and TRBJ1-5; 7 bases map to TRBD1. Germline values: CDR1 SGHDT, CDR2 YYEEEE. The CDR3 is 16 residues long. After removal of 4 bases from V and 6 bases from J, the junction contained 13 bases not matched to a gene. The CDR3 is CASSIRQGIDSQPQHF. The CDR3 bases are TGTGCCAGCAGCATCCGACAGGGTATAGATAGTCAGCCCCAGCATTTT.

This clonotype was recorded once. The J gene is TRBJ1-3, the V gene TRBV20-1; perhaps TRBD1 as D (5 bases). The germline gives CDR1 DFQATT, CDR2 SNEGSKA (reference sequence). The V gene lost 0 bases and the J gene lost 2 bases, with 8 bases spanning the gap. This CDR3 region has 14 residues. The CDR3 sequence: CSARDAGPGNTIYF. The CDR3 DNA follows: TGCAGTGCTAGAGATGCAGGGCCTGGAAACACCATATATTTT.

The rearrangement uses TRBV5-1 and TRBJ1-1, with 8 bases matching TRBD1. J lost 1 base, V lost 4 bases, and 6 bases had no gene match. This CDR3 has 15 amino acids. The germline V gene has CDR1 SGHRS and CDR2 YFSETQ. The CDR3 is CASSPGQGPNTEAFF. In DNA form, the CDR3 reads TGCGCCAGCAGCCCCGGACAGGGACCGAACACTGAAGCTTTCTTT.

This clonotype was found many times. The chain is built from TRBV7-3 and TRBJ2-5; 10 nucleotides line up with TRBD1. V shed 2 bases, J shed 7 bases, and the junction held 7 bases outside the gene matches. Per germline, CDR1 SGHTA and CDR2 FQGTGA. The CDR3 length is 15 residues. The DNA for the CDR3 is TGTGCCAGCAGCTTAGAGGGGACAGGGGCCGGGACCCAGTACTTC. Encoded protein: CASSLEGTGAGTQYF.

In this sample, this clonotype turned up many times. This chain links TRBV7-2 with TRBJ1-1; tentatively, D is TRBD1 (6 bases). The germline V and J ends were trimmed by 5 bases and 1 base, with 14 bases remaining between them. Germline-derived CDR1 and CDR2 are SGHTA and FQGNSA. The CDR3 sequence is 15 residues long. The CDR3 here is CASSPTTGPNTEAFF. The DNA for the CDR3 is TGTGCCAGCAGCCCCACGACAGGCCCGAACACTGAAGCTTTCTTT.

J is TRBJ1-5 and V is TRBV28, with 8 bases fitting TRBD1. V lost 1 base, J lost 4 bases, and 9 bases stayed unmatched. This CDR3 is built from 17 residues. In germline, CDR1 is MDHEN, CDR2 SYDVKM. The CDR3 protein is CASSLSTRDRKNQPQHF. The DNA for the CDR3 is TGTGCCAGCAGTTTATCCACCAGGGACAGGAAAAATCAGCCCCAGCATTTT.

This clonotype has a count of ten or more. The rearrangement joins TRBV28 to TRBJ2-5, with a weak D call TRBD2 (5 bases). The CDR3 sequence is 12 residues long. Germline assignment: CDR1 MDHEN and CDR2 SYDVKM. Trimming took off 4 bases at V and 5 bases at J, with 8 bases between the two ends. The DNA of the CDR3 is TGTGCCAGCAGTTCAGCGGTGGAGACCCAGTACTTC. Translating it yields CASSSAVETQYF.